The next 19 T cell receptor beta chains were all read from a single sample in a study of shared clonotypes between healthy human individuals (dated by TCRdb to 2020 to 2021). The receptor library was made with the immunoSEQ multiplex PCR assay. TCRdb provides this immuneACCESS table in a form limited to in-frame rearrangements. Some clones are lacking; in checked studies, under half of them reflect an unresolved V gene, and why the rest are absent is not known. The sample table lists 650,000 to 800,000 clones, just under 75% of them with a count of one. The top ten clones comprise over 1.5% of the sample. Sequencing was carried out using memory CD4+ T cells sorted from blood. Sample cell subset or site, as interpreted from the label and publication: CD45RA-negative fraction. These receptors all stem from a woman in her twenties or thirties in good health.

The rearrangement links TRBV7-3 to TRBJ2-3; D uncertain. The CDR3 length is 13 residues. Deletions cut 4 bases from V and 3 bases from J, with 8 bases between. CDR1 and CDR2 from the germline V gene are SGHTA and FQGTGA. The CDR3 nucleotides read TGTGCCAGCAGCTCATCAATTACAGATACGCAGTATTTT. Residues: CASSSSITDTQYF.

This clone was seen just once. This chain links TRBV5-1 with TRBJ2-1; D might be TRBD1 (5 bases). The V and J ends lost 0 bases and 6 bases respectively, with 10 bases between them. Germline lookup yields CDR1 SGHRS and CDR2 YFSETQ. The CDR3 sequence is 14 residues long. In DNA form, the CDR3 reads TGCGCCAGCAGCTTGGGACAGCCGGGCAATGAGCAGTTCTTC. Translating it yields CASSLGQPGNEQFF. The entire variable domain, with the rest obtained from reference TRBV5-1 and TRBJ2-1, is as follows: KAGVTQTPRYLIKTRGQQVTLSCSPISGHRSVSWYQQTPGQGLQFLFEYFSETQRNKGNFPGRFSGRQFSNSRSEMNVSTLELGDSALYLCASSLGQPGNEQFFGPGTRLTVL.

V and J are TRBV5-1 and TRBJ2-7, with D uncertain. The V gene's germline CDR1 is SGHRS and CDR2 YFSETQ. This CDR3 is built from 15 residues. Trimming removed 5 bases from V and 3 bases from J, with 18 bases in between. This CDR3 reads CASRLHPSMNYEQYF. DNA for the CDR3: TGCGCCAGCAGACTACACCCCTCAATGAACTACGAGCAGTACTTC.

CDR3 DNA: TGTGCCAGCAGCCTAGTTCTAGGGGGAAGGAATTGGCAGTTCTTC. Translated: CASSLVLGGRNWQFF. The V call is TRBV7-9, the J call TRBJ2-1; perhaps TRBD1 as D (6 bases). CDR3 length: 15 residues. CDR1 and CDR2 (germline): SEHNR, FQNEAQ (reference sequence). V shed 5 bases and J shed 12 bases, with 23 bases lying between them. Full variable domain (rest looked up from reference TRBV7-9 and TRBJ2-1): DTGVSQNPRHKITKRGQNVTFRCDPISEHNRLYWYRQTLGQGPEFLTYFQNEAQLEKSRLLSDRFSAERPKGSFSTLEIQRTEQGDSAMYLCASSLVLGGRNWQFFGPGTRLTVL.

The CDR3 here is CASSRRVGPEAFF. The DNA for the CDR3 is TGTGCCAGCAGCCGACGAGTAGGACCAGAAGCTTTCTTT. The chain uses TRBV7-3 and TRBJ1-1; D gene unclear. This CDR3 spans 13 amino acids. CDR1 SGHTA and CDR2 FQGTGA come from the germline V gene. Trimming pared 5 bases from V and 8 bases from J, leaving 15 bases between.

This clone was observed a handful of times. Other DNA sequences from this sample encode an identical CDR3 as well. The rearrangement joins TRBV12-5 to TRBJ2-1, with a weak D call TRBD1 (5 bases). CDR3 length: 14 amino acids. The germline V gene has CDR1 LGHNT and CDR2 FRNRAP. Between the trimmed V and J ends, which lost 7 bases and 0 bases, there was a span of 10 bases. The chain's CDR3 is CASAQDSSYNEQFF. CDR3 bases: TGTGCTAGTGCCCAAGACAGCTCCTACAATGAGCAGTTCTTC.

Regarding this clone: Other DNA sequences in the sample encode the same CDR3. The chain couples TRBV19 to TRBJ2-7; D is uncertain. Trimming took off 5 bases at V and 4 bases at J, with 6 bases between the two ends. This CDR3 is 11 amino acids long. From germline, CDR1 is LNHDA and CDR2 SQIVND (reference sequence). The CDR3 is CASSDRYEQYF. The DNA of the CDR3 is TGTGCCAGTAGTGACCGATACGAGCAGTACTTC.

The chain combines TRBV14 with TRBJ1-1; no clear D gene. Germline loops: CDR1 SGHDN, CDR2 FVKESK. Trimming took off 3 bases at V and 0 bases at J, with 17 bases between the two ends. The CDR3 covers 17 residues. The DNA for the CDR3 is TGTGCCAGCAGCCAGAAGGTGGGCGGGCGGCTGAACACTGAAGCTTTCTTT. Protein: CASSQKVGGRLNTEAFF.

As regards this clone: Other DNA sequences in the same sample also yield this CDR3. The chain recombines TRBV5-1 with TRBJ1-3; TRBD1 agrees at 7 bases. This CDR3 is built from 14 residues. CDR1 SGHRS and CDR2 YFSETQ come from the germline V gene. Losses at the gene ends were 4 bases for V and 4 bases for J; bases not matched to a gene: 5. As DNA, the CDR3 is TGCGCCAGCAGCCCAGGGACAGAAGGAAACACCATATATTTT. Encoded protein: CASSPGTEGNTIYF.

The CDR3 DNA reads TGCGCCAGCAGCCGCCTAGGGAAGCAAGATACGCAGTATTTT. Encoded protein: CASSRLGKQDTQYF. V is TRBV5-1 and J is TRBJ2-3; D is unclear. In germline, CDR1 is SGHRS, CDR2 YFSETQ. Deletions cut 4 bases from V and 5 bases from J, with 14 bases between. This CDR3 has 14 amino acids.

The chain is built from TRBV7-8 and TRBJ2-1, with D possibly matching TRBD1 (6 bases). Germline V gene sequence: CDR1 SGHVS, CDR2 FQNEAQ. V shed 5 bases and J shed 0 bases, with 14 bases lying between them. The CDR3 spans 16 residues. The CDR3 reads CASSPGAGSSYNEQFF. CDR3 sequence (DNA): TGTGCCAGCAGCCCAGGGGCGGGTAGCTCCTACAATGAGCAGTTCTTC.

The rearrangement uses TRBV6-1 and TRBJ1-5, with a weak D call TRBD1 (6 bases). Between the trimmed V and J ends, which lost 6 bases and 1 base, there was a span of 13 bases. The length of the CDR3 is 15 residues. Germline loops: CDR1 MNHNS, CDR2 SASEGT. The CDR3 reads CASRPWGQSNQPQHF. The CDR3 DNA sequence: TGTGCCAGCAGGCCTTGGGGACAAAGCAATCAGCCCCAGCATTTT.

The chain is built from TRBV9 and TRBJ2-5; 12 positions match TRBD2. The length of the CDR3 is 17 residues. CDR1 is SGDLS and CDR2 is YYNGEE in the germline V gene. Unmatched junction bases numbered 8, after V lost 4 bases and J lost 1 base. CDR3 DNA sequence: TGTGCCAGCAGCCTCCAGACGACTAGCGGGGGCCAAGAGACCCAGTACTTC. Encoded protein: CASSLQTTSGGQETQYF.

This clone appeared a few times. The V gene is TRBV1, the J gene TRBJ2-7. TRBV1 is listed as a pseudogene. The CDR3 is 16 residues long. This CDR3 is CTSSQGLLGHPYEQYF. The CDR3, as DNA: TGCACCAGCAGCCAAGGATTGTTAGGGCACCCCTACGAGCAGTACTTC.

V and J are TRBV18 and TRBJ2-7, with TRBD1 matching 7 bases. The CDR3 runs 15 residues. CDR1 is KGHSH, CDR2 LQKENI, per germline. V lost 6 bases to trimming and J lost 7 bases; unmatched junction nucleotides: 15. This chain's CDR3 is CASSIEDRWESEQYF. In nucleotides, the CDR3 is TGTGCCAGCTCGATCGAGGACAGGTGGGAGTCGGAGCAGTACTTC.

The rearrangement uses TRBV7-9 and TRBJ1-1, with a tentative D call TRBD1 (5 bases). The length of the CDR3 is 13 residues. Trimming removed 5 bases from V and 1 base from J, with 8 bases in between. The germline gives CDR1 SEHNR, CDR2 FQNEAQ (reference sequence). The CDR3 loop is CASSGGANTEAFF. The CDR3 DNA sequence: TGTGCCAGCAGCGGAGGGGCGAACACTGAAGCTTTCTTT.

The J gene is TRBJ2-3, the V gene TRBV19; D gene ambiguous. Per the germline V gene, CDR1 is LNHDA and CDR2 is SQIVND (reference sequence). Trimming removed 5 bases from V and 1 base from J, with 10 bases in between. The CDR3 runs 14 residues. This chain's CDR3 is CASSPDEGTDTQYF. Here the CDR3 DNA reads TGTGCCAGTAGTCCAGACGAGGGCACAGATACGCAGTATTTT.

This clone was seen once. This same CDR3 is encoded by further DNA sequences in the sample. The DNA of the CDR3 is TGTGCCAGCAGTCTATCAGCAGGTTTAAGCTCCTACGAGCAGTACTTC. Translating gives CASSLSAGLSSYEQYF. The gene calls are TRBV28 and TRBJ2-7; D is unclear. Trimming took 5 bases from V and 0 from J, leaving 17 bases between them. The CDR3 is 16 residues long. Germline V lookup: CDR1 MDHEN, CDR2 SYDVKM. Using reference TRBV28 and TRBJ2-7 for the parts outside the CDR3, the full variable domain is DVKVTQSSRYLVKRTGEKVFLECVQDMDHENMFWYRQDPGLGLRLIYFSYDVKMKEKGDIPEGYSVSREKKERFSLILESASTNQTSMYLCASSLSAGLSSYEQYFGPGTRLTVT.

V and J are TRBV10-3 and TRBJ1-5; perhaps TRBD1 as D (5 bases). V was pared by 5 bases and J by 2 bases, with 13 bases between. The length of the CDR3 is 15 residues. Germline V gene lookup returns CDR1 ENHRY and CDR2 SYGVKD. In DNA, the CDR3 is TGTGCCATCAGTAAACAGGACACGGGCAATCAGCCCCAGCATTTT. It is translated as CAISKQDTGNQPQHF.